This TCR beta chain was identified in a study of T cell responses to AZD1222 COVID-19 vaccine. Overall study results and limits: Baseline serostatus was positive in only a handful of AZD1222 recipients. With dominance at 160-218 and 743-854, vaccine-associated CD4 TCRs spanned spike. Researchers took repertoire samples only after the peak T cell response had come. Most donors were white British and more were female, and clonal diversity was possibly underestimated.

The V gene lost 2 bases and the J gene lost 1 base, with 5 bases spanning the gap. Germline CDR1 reads KGHSH; CDR2 reads LQKENI. The CDR3 extends over 14 amino acids. The protocol was immunoSEQ multiplex PCR, while the TCRdb copy is restricted to in-frame clones and leaves out a portion. In the table there are more than 60,000 clones, roughly 80% of which are singletons. On this clone itself: The antigen is undetermined.

V is TRBV18 and J is TRBJ2-2; D possibly corresponds to TRBD1 (5 bases). Source: peripheral blood, taken 28 days after the second AZD1222 dose. This clonotype was sampled from an adult who received the AZD1222 COVID-19 vaccine. For the CDR3, the DNA is TGTGCCAGCTCACCAGACAGGAACACCGGGGAGCTGTTTTTT. Translation gives CASSPDRNTGELFF.